This T cell receptor beta chain is drawn from a study of neurological immune-mediated disorders. TCRdb re-derived calls from the 5' RACE reads in MiXCR, one entry per CDR3 protein. This table holds about 60,000 distinct CDR3 sequences, less than 10% found once. This clonotype was counted many times. Time point specified: longitudinal time-point 2. PBMCs numbering 2 million and stored at -80 C yielded the unsorted libraries. The CDR3 length is 13 residues. Germline V gives CDR1 ENHRY, CDR2 SYGVKD. V lost 4 bases, J lost 2 bases, and 9 bases lay in between. This receptor was taken from a man aged 25 to 40 in good health. The chain links TRBV10-3 to TRBJ2-7; D might be TRBD2 (6 bases). Sequenced input: PBMCs. The CDR3 region is CAISGGEAYEQYF. CDR3 DNA: TGTGCCATCAGTGGCGGGGAAGCCTACGAGCAGTACTTC.